These 7 T cell receptor beta chains share one sample of origin, sequenced in a study of regulatory T cells in long-lasting Graves disease. MiXCR, run by TCRdb on the reads, gives a single entry per CDR3 protein. Of about 730 distinct CDR3 sequences listed, approximately 61% are singletons. RNA isolated from PBMCs was used to make the TCR library. The sample here was peripheral blood mononuclear cells (PBMCs), taken with antithyroid drug treatment, in newly diagnosed or persistent Graves disease (not recorded which). These receptors all come from a woman between 40 and 55 years old with Graves disease.

There are a few counts of this clonotype. This chain connects TRBV27 to TRBJ2-7; D remains ambiguous. Trimming cost V 5 bases and J 9 bases, with 23 bases left between them. Looked up from germline, CDR1 is MNHEY and CDR2 is SMNVEV (reference sequence). This CDR3 is built from 15 residues. This CDR3 is CASSPRLNSPVGQYF. CDR3 DNA: TGTGCCAGCAGTCCCAGACTGAATTCCCCCGTCGGGCAGTACTTC.

CDR3 nucleotides: TGCGCCAGCAGCTTCCAAGGACGGGGGAAATCAGATACGCAGTATTTT. It encodes CASSFQGRGKSDTQYF. The V and J genes are TRBV5-1 and TRBJ2-3; possibly TRBD2 for D (6 bases). The V end lost 2 bases, the J end lost 4 bases, and 17 bases lay between the germline ends. This CDR3 spans 16 amino acids. The V gene's germline CDR1 is SGHRS and CDR2 YFSETQ.

V gene TRBV6-6 combines with J gene TRBJ1-5, with D possibly being TRBD1 (6 bases). V lost 9 bases and J lost 5, with 17 bases in between. Germline V gives CDR1 MNHNY, CDR2 SVGAGI (reference sequence). The CDR3 sequence is 14 residues long. The CDR3 nucleotides are TGTGCCAGTATGTCAGGGAGGGGGTATCAGCCCCAGCATTTT. As protein: CASMSGRGYQPQHF.

This clonotype came up once. The rearrangement uses TRBV6-2 or TRBV6-3 and TRBJ2-7; D possibly matches TRBD1 or TRBD2 (5 bases each). The V end lost 4 bases, the J end lost 3 bases, and 7 bases lay between the germline ends. The length of the CDR3 is 12 residues. Germline V gene data show CDR1 as MNHEY and CDR2 as SVGEGT. Written as DNA, the CDR3 is TGTGCCAGCAGTTTTGGGGGCTACGAGCAGTACTTC. As protein: CASSFGGYEQYF.

This clonotype has more than one count but fewer than ten. The chain combines TRBV28 with TRBJ1-6; 11 bases agree with TRBD1. V shed 4 bases, J shed 9 bases, and the junction held 11 bases outside the gene matches. This CDR3 comprises 17 residues. CDR1 and CDR2 (germline): MDHEN, SYDVKM. The CDR3 protein is CASSSSGTGGRSSPLHF. The DNA for the CDR3 is TGTGCCAGCAGTTCATCCGGGACAGGGGGAAGAAGTTCACCCCTCCACTTT. Filled out from reference TRBV28 and TRBJ1-6, the complete variable domain reads DVKVTQSSRYLVKRTGEKVFLECVQDMDHENMFWYRQDPGLGLRLIYFSYDVKMKEKGDIPEGYSVSREKKERFSLILESASTNQTSMYLCASSSSGTGGRSSPLHFGNGTRLTVT.

This chain connects TRBV3-1 to TRBJ2-3; D is tentatively TRBD1 or TRBD2 (5 bases each). In germline, CDR1 is LGHDT, CDR2 YNNKEL (reference sequence). V lost 1 base and J lost 2, with 7 bases in between. The CDR3 consists of 14 residues. CDR3 protein: CASSQAGLTDTQYF. The DNA for the CDR3 is TGTGCCAGCAGCCAAGCGGGGCTCACAGATACGCAGTATTTT.

CDR3 coding DNA: TGTGCCAGCAGCTTAGAGGGGCACATCAGATACAATGAGCAGTTCTTC. Its protein is CASSLEGHIRYNEQFF. The chain recombines TRBV11-2 with TRBJ2-1; tentatively, D is TRBD1 (5 bases). Trimming cost V 0 bases and J 4 bases, with 13 bases left between them. There are 16 residues in the CDR3. Germline CDR1 is SGHAT and CDR2 is FQNNGV.